This TCR beta chain was obtained from a study of blood T cell repertoires in COVID-19. Study-level information: The cDNA or gDNA used as material had been derived from T cells, B-cell-depleted T cells, or PBMCs.

V was trimmed by 8 bases and J by 1 base, leaving 11 bases between them. This CDR3 has 13 residues. Germline CDR1 reads MDHEN; CDR2 reads SYDVKM. Sequencing was performed with immunoSEQ multiplex PCR; in TCRdb, only in-frame clones are kept and a portion is missing. The sample records 240,000 or so clones, about 83% being singletons. The V call is TRBV28, the J call TRBJ1-1; D may be TRBD1 (5 bases). This clonotype was obtained from an elderly man with acute or convalescent COVID-19. Sequencing used peripheral blood. This chain's CDR3 is CASVLGGNTEAFF. The CDR3, as DNA: TGTGCCAGCGTCCTGGGGGGGAACACTGAAGCTTTCTTT. The whole variable domain, filled in from reference TRBV28 and TRBJ1-1, reads DVKVTQSSRYLVKRTGEKVFLECVQDMDHENMFWYRQDPGLGLRLIYFSYDVKMKEKGDIPEGYSVSREKKERFSLILESASTNQTSMYLCASVLGGNTEAFFGQGTRLTVV.